This entry lists 16 T cell receptor beta chains sequenced from one sample in a study of CD8+ T cells in alopecia areata. Isolated RNA was reverse transcribed into cDNA used as the sequencing template. Only in-frame clones appear in the TCRdb table, and some are missing; sequencing was by immunoSEQ multiplex PCR. The sample has roughly 190,000 clones, 64% seen once. Treatment of the sample: oral pan-JAK inhibitor, 5-10 mg twice daily. Sequences were derived from CD4+ T cells sorted from blood, sampled between weeks 47 and 50, from a patient treated with tofacitinib. These receptors were taken from a human donor with alopecia areata.

The V call is TRBV5-6, the J call TRBJ1-5, with a possible D match to TRBD1 (5 bases). V was cut by 0 bases and J by 7 bases, with 14 bases left in between. The CDR3 spans 15 residues. Germline-derived CDR1 and CDR2 are SGHDT and YYEEEE. The CDR3 protein is CASSLEQGLSQPQHF. In DNA, the CDR3 is TGTGCCAGCAGCTTGGAGCAGGGATTATCCCAGCCCCAGCATTTT.

The chain has TRBV29-1 and TRBJ1-2, with D perhaps matching TRBD1 (5 bases). The CDR3 is 13 amino acids. Per the germline V gene, CDR1 is SQVTM and CDR2 is ANQGSEA. V was pared by 1 base and J by 6 bases, with 12 bases between. CDR3 DNA: TGCAGCGTTGAAGTCGGGTCAGGGCATGGCTACACCTTC. Protein sequence: CSVEVGSGHGYTF.

Comment on this clone: Different DNA sequences within this sample yield the same CDR3. The rearrangement uses TRBV7-9 and TRBJ2-7; D gene uncertain. Germline V gene data show CDR1 as SEHNR and CDR2 as FQNEAQ (reference sequence). There are 11 residues in the CDR3. Trimming cost V 5 bases and J 1 base, with 3 bases left between them. The CDR3 sequence: CASSPSYEQYF. CDR3 DNA: TGTGCCAGCAGCCCGTCCTACGAGCAGTACTTC.

This clone was counted only a few times. The V call is TRBV20-1, the J call TRBJ2-4; D is possibly TRBD2 (6 bases). Germline V gene lookup returns CDR1 DFQATT and CDR2 SNEGSKA (reference sequence). The CDR3 covers 11 residues. V lost 3 bases, J lost 6 bases, and 6 bases lay in between. CDR3 residues: CSARGGNIQYF. In DNA, the CDR3 is TGCAGTGCTAGGGGAGGAAACATTCAGTACTTC.

The J gene is TRBJ2-5, the V gene TRBV5-1; TRBD1 matches 8 bases. Losses at the gene ends were 7 bases for V and 4 bases for J; bases not matched to a gene: 9. Germline V lookup: CDR1 SGHRS, CDR2 YFSETQ. CDR3 length equals 14 residues. CDR3 nucleotides: TGCGCCAGCTCCCAGGACAGGGTGGTAGAGACCCAGTACTTC. Translated, it gives CASSQDRVVETQYF.

This chain uses TRBV30 with TRBJ2-2; D is possibly TRBD1 (6 bases). The CDR3 loop spans 14 amino acids. V was cut by 4 bases and J by 5 bases, with 14 bases left in between. Germline assignment: CDR1 GTSNPN and CDR2 SVGIG (reference sequence). In DNA, the CDR3 is TGTGCCTGGATGGGGACACGGGTGACCGGGGAGCTGTTTTTT. Translating it yields CAWMGTRVTGELFF.

The V gene is TRBV27, the J gene TRBJ2-3, with D maybe TRBD2 (5 bases). Looked up from germline, CDR1 is MNHEY and CDR2 is SMNVEV (reference sequence). V gave up 4 bases and J gave up 4 bases, with 18 bases separating them. This CDR3 contains 16 residues. CDR3 nucleotides: TGTGCCAGCAGTTCCCGACTCCCCGGGGTGGCAGATACGCAGTATTTT. Its translation: CASSSRLPGVADTQYF.

This clone has just a few counts. The CDR3 DNA reads as TGTGCCAGCAGCACCCCACTAGCGGGACAAGAGACCCAGTACTTC. The encoded protein is CASSTPLAGQETQYF. The chain has TRBV9 and TRBJ2-5; 10 bases line up with TRBD2. Germline V gives CDR1 SGDLS, CDR2 YYNGEE. The trim removed 4 bases at V and 2 bases at J, leaving 5 bases unmatched. The length of the CDR3 is 15 residues.

The V gene is TRBV6-5, the J gene TRBJ2-5; D call uncertain. V lost 1 base and J lost 4, with 13 bases in between. The CDR3 has 15 residues. CDR1 and CDR2 from the germline V gene are MNHEY and SVGAGI. The CDR3 nucleotides read TGTGCCAGCAGTTACTTTGCGGTCCGACGAGAGACCCAGTACTTC. Its protein is CASSYFAVRRETQYF.

This clone showed up just a few times. The V call is TRBV4-1, the J call TRBJ1-6, with D perhaps TRBD1 (5 bases). V lost 0 bases and J 10 bases, leaving 13 bases between the germline ends. Germline CDR1 is MGHRA and CDR2 is YSYEKL. The CDR3 covers 15 residues. The CDR3 loop reads CASSQEGGVGSPLHF. The CDR3 DNA reads as TGCGCCAGCAGCCAAGAGGGGGGAGTTGGGTCACCCCTCCACTTT.

The chain uses TRBV5-1 and TRBJ1-6; possible D gene TRBD1, 5 bases. The germline V gene has CDR1 SGHRS and CDR2 YFSETQ. Trimming shortened V by 3 bases and J by 10 bases, and 11 bases separated the two germline ends. CDR3 length equals 13 residues. CDR3 loop: CASSSGLESPLHF. Written as DNA, the CDR3 is TGCGCCAGCAGCTCGGGACTTGAATCACCCCTCCACTTT.

The chain has TRBV30 and TRBJ1-1; 11 bases agree with TRBD1. The ends lost 5 bases at V and 7 bases at J; junction bases unmatched: 3. Germline V gene lookup returns CDR1 GTSNPN and CDR2 SVGIG (reference sequence). This CDR3 spans 12 amino acids. CDR3 coding DNA: TGTGCCTGGCTCGGGACAGGGGGTGAAGCTTTCTTT. It encodes CAWLGTGGEAFF.

This chain uses TRBV30 with TRBJ1-1; D not resolved. The CDR3 is 13 amino acids. Trimming stripped 0 bases from V and 5 bases from J, with 10 bases between. Germline CDR1 GTSNPN, CDR2 SVGIG (reference sequence). CDR3 amino acids: CAWSVQRLTEAFF. CDR3 in DNA: TGTGCCTGGAGTGTACAGAGGTTAACTGAAGCTTTCTTT. Variable domain in full (rest from reference TRBV30 and TRBJ1-1): SQTIHQWPATLVQPVGSPLSLECTVEGTSNPNLYWYRQAAGRGLQLLFYSVGIGQISSEVPQNLSASRPQDRQFILSSKKLLLSDSGFYLCAWSVQRLTEAFFGQGTRLTVV.

The J gene is TRBJ2-7, the V gene TRBV5-1; TRBD2 is a possible D gene (6 bases). The V end lost 0 bases, the J end lost 2 bases, and 12 bases lay between the germline ends. The CDR3 is 15 residues long. Germline loops: CDR1 SGHRS, CDR2 YFSETQ. The CDR3: CASSLEGLRPYEQYF. The CDR3 nucleotides are TGCGCCAGCAGCTTGGAGGGACTGAGGCCCTACGAGCAGTACTTC.

Only a few counts were recorded for this clone. The rearrangement uses TRBV10-1 and TRBJ2-4; no clear D. This CDR3 comprises 14 residues. Germline CDR1 reads WNHNN; CDR2 reads SYGVQD (reference sequence). Trimming stripped 5 bases from V and 0 bases from J, with 8 bases between. The CDR3 reads CASSFEVAKNIQYF. DNA of the CDR3: TGCGCCAGCAGTTTCGAGGTAGCCAAAAACATTCAGTACTTC.

The chain employs TRBV2 and TRBJ1-5, with D hard to call. CDR3 length: 13 residues. Per the germline V gene, CDR1 is SNHLY and CDR2 is FYNNEI. V shed 4 bases and J shed 7 bases, with 11 bases lying between them. CDR3 nucleotides: TGTGCCAGCAGTGGGACTCGTTTCCAGCCCCAGCATTTT. Its translation: CASSGTRFQPQHF.